The entry below gives a single T cell receptor beta chain sequence along with its context. Germline V CDR1 and CDR2: MNHEY, SVGEGT. The CDR3 consists of 15 residues. Between the trimmed V and J ends, which lost 0 bases and 7 bases, there was a span of 13 bases. These data belong to a study of blood T cell repertoires in COVID-19. In the study overall: Samples representing acute and convalescent COVID-19 were sourced from the United States, Italy and Spain. The analysed material was cDNA or gDNA that came from T cells, B-cell-depleted T cells, or PBMCs.

Generated by immunoSEQ multiplex PCR, the TCRdb table keeps only in-frame clones and is missing some. Here the sample spans about 80,000 clones, almost 85% being singletons. Sequencing was done on a sample of peripheral blood. The receptor was isolated from a human donor in a cohort sampled during active COVID-19. This rearrangement joins TRBV6-2 or TRBV6-3 to TRBJ1-5; D ambiguous. CDR3 loop: CASSYSRAGGQPQHF. The CDR3 nucleotides read TGTGCCAGCAGTTACTCGCGGGCAGGCGGGCAGCCCCAGCATTTT.